Listed below are T cell receptor beta chains from one sample, sequenced in a study of PD-L1 blockade in urothelial cancer. TCRdb's copy holds only in-frame clones and misses some; the assay was immunoSEQ multiplex PCR. Among some 56,000 clones, roughly 87% were seen once, and the ten largest hold 15% to 19%. Specimen: PBMCs, collected around atezolizumab (anti-PD-L1) treatment. These receptors all stem from a man between 70 and 80 years old with urothelial cancer. CDR3s include the opening cysteine and the closing phenylalanine or tryptophan. The D gene is left open where the match is weak. Only some rows state a clone size, as once, few, many or a class for expanded clones.

CDR3 | DNA | D | size | J | V
CASSPRQGNTGELFF | TGTGCCAGCAGCCCGAGACAGGGAAACACCGGGGAGCTGTTTTTT | TRBD1 | NA | TRBJ2-2 | TRBV9
CASSPRTVSYEQYF | TGTGCCAGCAGCCCACGGACAGTTTCCTACGAGCAGTACTTC | NA | NA | TRBJ2-7 | TRBV9
CASSILGLNGDYEQYF | TGTGCCAGCAGCATCTTAGGACTCAATGGGGACTACGAGCAGTACTTC | NA | NA | TRBJ2-7 | TRBV13
CASSSTGSWQFF | TGTGCCAGCAGCTCCACCGGGTCTTGGCAGTTCTTC | NA | NA | TRBJ2-1 | TRBV7-2
CASSPQEGTNEKLFF | TGTGCCAGCAGCCCGCAAGAGGGCACTAATGAAAAACTGTTTTTT | NA | NA | TRBJ1-4 | TRBV7-2
CARSSESGRPFNEQFF | TGTGCCAGAAGCTCGGAGAGCGGGAGGCCCTTCAATGAGCAGTTCTTC | TRBD2 | once | TRBJ2-1 | TRBV5-3
CASSTGEGVKQYF | TGTGCTAGCAGCACTGGGGAGGGTGTAAAGCAGTACTTC | TRBD2 | NA | TRBJ2-7 | TRBV7-7
CASSWVAGVDEQFF | TGTGCCAGCAGTTGGGTAGCGGGAGTTGATGAGCAGTTCTTC | TRBD2 | NA | TRBJ2-1 | TRBV27
CASSEVQGADEQYF | TGTGCCAGCAGTGAGGTACAGGGGGCAGACGAGCAGTACTTC | TRBD1 | once | TRBJ2-7 | TRBV2
CASSTFDRGLGYTF | TGTGCCAGCAGTACCTTCGACAGGGGGCTTGGCTACACCTTC | TRBD1 | NA | TRBJ1-2 | TRBV6-6
CASSLTGDEQYF | TGCGCCAGCAGCTTGACGGGAGACGAGCAGTACTTC | NA | NA | TRBJ2-7 | TRBV5-1
CASSARDSNTEAFF | TGTGCCAGCAGCGCCAGGGACAGCAACACTGAAGCTTTCTTT | TRBD1 | NA | TRBJ1-1 | TRBV9
CASSPPPGRRVNEQFF | TGTGCCAGCAGCCCCCCTCCAGGGAGGAGAGTCAATGAGCAGTTCTTC | NA | NA | TRBJ2-1 | TRBV5-4
CASKQGTNYNEQFF | TGTGCCAGCAAGCAGGGAACGAATTACAATGAGCAGTTCTTC | NA | NA | TRBJ2-1 | TRBV2
CAIHGRISGNTIYF | TGTGCCATCCACGGCAGGATCTCTGGAAACACCATATATTTT | NA | NA | TRBJ1-3 | TRBV6-5